A single sample is the source of the 3 T cell receptor beta chains below, sequenced in a study of Graves' ophthalmopathy and Graves' hyperthyroidism. TCR beta CDR3 regions were amplified from RNA transcripts. A first-round RT-PCR used HTBI primers, followed by a second-round multiplex PCR. From the multiplex PCR reads, TCRdb called clonotypes with MiXCR, one entry per CDR3 protein. The table lists around 670,000 distinct CDR3 sequences, 40% of them singletons. The specimen was peripheral blood. These receptors all stem from an adult man with Graves' ophthalmopathy.

Concerning this clonotype: A much larger clone is a single base away; this may be a read error. This chain joins TRBV7-2 and TRBJ1-2; D is perhaps TRBD1 (6 bases). CDR3 length: 14 residues. Trimming stripped 8 bases from V and 4 bases from J, with 17 bases between. Germline values: CDR1 SGHTA, CDR2 FQGNSA. CDR3 DNA sequence: TGTGCCAGCGGCTCATACAGGGAAACCTATGGCTACACCTTC. Amino acid sequence: CASGSYRETYGYTF.

The sample holds a few counts of this clonotype. This sequence joins TRBV7-9 and TRBJ1-2; TRBD1 aligns across 8 bases. The J segment lost 5 bases and the V segment lost 3 bases, leaving 17 bases of the junction unmatched. Germline assignment: CDR1 SEHNR and CDR2 FQNEAQ (reference sequence). The CDR3 covers 18 residues. The DNA for the CDR3 is TGTGCCAGCAGCTTTCTTTTAACGGGACAGGCCTATCTTTATGGCTACACCTTC. Protein: CASSFLLTGQAYLYGYTF.

At least ten counts were recorded for this clonotype. The chain employs TRBV6-1 and TRBJ1-2; 9 bases fit TRBD1. This CDR3 comprises 15 residues. The V gene's germline CDR1 is MNHNS and CDR2 SASEGT. The J segment lost 6 bases and the V segment lost 6 bases, leaving 11 bases of the junction unmatched. CDR3 residues: CASRRQGDSIDGYTF. For the CDR3, the DNA is TGTGCCAGCAGGCGACAGGGGGATAGTATCGATGGCTACACCTTC.